What follows are 5 T cell receptor beta chains derived from one specimen sequenced in a study of T cells after yellow fever vaccination. A single record per CDR3 protein comes from TCRdb applying MiXCR to the 5' RACE reads. This sample has 100,000 to 150,000 distinct CDR3 sequences, with approximately 9% found just once. The sample was CD8+ T cells sorted from PBMCs, taken on the day of the yellow fever booster vaccination. The receptors derive from a man between 18 and 35 years old who received the YFV17D yellow fever vaccine.

V is TRBV12-3 or TRBV12-4 and J is TRBJ2-5; 8 bases are a match to TRBD1. With V trimmed by 8 bases and J by 5 bases, 10 bases remained unmatched. The CDR3 is made up of 14 amino acids. The CDR3 sequence is CASGQGAGVETQYF. The CDR3 DNA reads TGTGCCAGCGGTCAGGGGGCAGGGGTCGAGACCCAGTACTTC.

This chain joins TRBV7-9 and TRBJ2-1; D not certain. This CDR3 spans 14 amino acids. Trimming stripped 7 bases from V and 5 bases from J, with 15 bases between. Germline V gives CDR1 SEHNR, CDR2 FQNEAQ (reference sequence). Here the CDR3 DNA reads TGTGCCAGCACCACCTCTCGCGGCCACAATGAGCAGTTCTTC. It encodes CASTTSRGHNEQFF.

This clonotype has a count of ten or more. The rearrangement joins TRBV7-8 to TRBJ2-5; 12 nucleotides line up with TRBD2. The V gene's germline CDR1 is SGHVS and CDR2 FQNEAQ. There are 16 residues in the CDR3. The V gene end was trimmed by 5 bases and the J gene end by 4 bases; junction bases not matched to a gene: 8. CDR3 residues: CASSPRTSGVGETQYF. Written as DNA, the CDR3 is TGTGCCAGCAGCCCTCGGACTAGCGGGGTGGGAGAGACCCAGTACTTC.

This clonotype was picked up many times. This rearrangement joins TRBV6-5 to TRBJ2-5; tentatively, D is TRBD2 (6 bases). Trimming took off 2 bases at V and 9 bases at J, with 10 bases between the two ends. CDR1 and CDR2 from the germline V gene are MNHEY and SVGAGI. This CDR3 comprises 12 residues. The CDR3 spells CASSYPSGAQYF. The CDR3 region has the DNA TGTGCCAGCAGTTACCCGTCGGGGGCCCAGTACTTC.

This clonotype occurred many times. The gene calls are TRBV10-1 and TRBJ2-7; D might be TRBD1 (5 bases). V was clipped by 2 bases and J by 3 bases, with 20 bases between them. Germline V gene sequence: CDR1 WNHNN, CDR2 SYGVQD (reference sequence). This CDR3 contains 17 residues. The CDR3 sequence is CASSEPNRGGRIYEQYF. CDR3 DNA sequence: TGCGCCAGCAGTGAGCCTAATAGGGGTGGACGGATCTACGAGCAGTACTTC.